This paragraph reports one T cell receptor (beta chain). This clonotype has more than one count but fewer than ten. Its antigen is still unknown. No quality values exist for individual bases; no much larger clone is one base distant. The time point label, as the study defines it: healthy volunteer bleed at 2 weeks. Total RNA was extracted from unfractionated whole blood collected in Tempus Blood RNA tubes. Four or five healthy volunteers acted as controls for TCR sequencing and had blood drawn at day 0, 2 weeks and 6 weeks. This record comes from a study of human T cells and chemical hapten exposure (dated by TCRdb to the early 2020s). Looking at the study overall: Libraries were pooled for sequencing, and per-sample TCR yields varied mainly because of small differences in library volumes within the pool. The study tracked peripheral blood TCR repertoire changes in vivo during primary and secondary sensitization to the hapten diphenylcyclopropenone (DPC) in alopecia patients. Both TCR alpha and TCR beta chains were sequenced from each blood RNA sample. Broader findings and caveats from the paper: The number of TCRs above 1 in 1000 frequency did not change with DPC sensitization; there was no evidence of global repertoire structure alterations. After repeated subsampling, the strength of the expansion versus patch-test correlation and the threshold at which it became significant changed.

Between the V and J ends, shortened by 2 bases and 7 bases respectively, the junction contains 18 bases. CDR1 and CDR2 were assigned from the germline V gene as MDHEN and SYDVKM. Its CDR3 holds 16 amino acids, cysteine through phenylalanine. Only the CDR3 DNA is retained, 48 bases long and in frame from the first base. Receptor amplification or capture employed RACE. TCRdb records NextSeq 500 as the sequencer. During library preparation, unique molecular identifiers were attached to individual cDNA molecules so that TCRs could be counted in a quantitative, reproducible way. For the original study's pipeline: The median number of TCRs per sample was 95,638, ranging from about 23,224 to 750,000. The Decombinator software suite was used to annotate V, J and CDR3 in the TCR reads. For the PS versus PT1 abundance plots, all samples were subsampled to the same number of TCRs (28,000). Expanded TCRs were defined as absent before sensitization and observed at least eight times at the 2-week time point. TCRdb trimmed public reads at Q25 via fastp, called clones via MiXCR and kept in-frame beta chains. CDR3 protein sequences are deduplicated, and each keeps its most common genes and DNA. The V and J calls come from TCRdb's annotation, not from the publication. The sample table lists roughly 120,000 distinct CDR3 sequences, roughly 9% of them with a count of one. Approximately 1.6% of the sample rests with the top ten.

The clonotype originates from a male donor in good health. Some clones in this sample may be carry-over from other donors' samples. The V and J segments used are TRBV28 and TRBJ1-5; the D segment could be TRBD1, given 5 matching bases. The sample comprised whole blood. The CDR3 in this case is CASSLGIAGESQPQHF. The DNA sequence follows: TGTGCCAGCAGTTTAGGTATTGCGGGGGAGAGCCAGCCCCAGCATTTT.